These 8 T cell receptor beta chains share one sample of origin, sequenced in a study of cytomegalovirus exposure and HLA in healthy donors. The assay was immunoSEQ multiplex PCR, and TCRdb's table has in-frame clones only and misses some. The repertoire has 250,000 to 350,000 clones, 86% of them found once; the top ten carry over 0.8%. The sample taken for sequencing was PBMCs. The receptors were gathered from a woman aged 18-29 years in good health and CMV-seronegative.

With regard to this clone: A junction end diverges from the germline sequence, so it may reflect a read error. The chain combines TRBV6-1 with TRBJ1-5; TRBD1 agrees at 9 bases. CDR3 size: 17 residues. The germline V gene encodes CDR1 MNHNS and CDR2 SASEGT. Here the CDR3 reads CASSKAWDRVEGQPQHF. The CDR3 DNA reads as TGTGCCAGCAGTAAAGCCTGGGACAGGGTAGAAGGTCAGCCCCAGCATTTT.

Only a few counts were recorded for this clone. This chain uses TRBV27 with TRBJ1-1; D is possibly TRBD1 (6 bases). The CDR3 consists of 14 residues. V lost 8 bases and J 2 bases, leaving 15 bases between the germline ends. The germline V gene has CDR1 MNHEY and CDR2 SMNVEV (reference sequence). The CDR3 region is CASAGRGANTEAFF. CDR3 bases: TGTGCCAGCGCAGGGCGGGGGGCTAACACTGAAGCTTTCTTT.

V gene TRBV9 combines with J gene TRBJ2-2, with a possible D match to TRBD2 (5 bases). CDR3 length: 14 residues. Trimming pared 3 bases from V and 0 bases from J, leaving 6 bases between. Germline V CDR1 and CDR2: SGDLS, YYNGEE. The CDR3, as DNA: TGTGCCAGCAGCGACGGGACGAACACCGGGGAGCTGTTTTTT. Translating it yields CASSDGTNTGELFF.

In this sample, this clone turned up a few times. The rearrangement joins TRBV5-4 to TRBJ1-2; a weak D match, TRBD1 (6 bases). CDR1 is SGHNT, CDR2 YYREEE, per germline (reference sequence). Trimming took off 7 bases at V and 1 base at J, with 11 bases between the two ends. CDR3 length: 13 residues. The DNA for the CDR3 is TGTGCCAGCTCTGGCAGGGGTAACTATGGCTACACCTTC. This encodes CASSGRGNYGYTF. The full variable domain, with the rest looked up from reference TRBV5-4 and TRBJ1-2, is ETGVTQSPTHLIKTRGQQVTLRCSSQSGHNTVSWYQQALGQGPQFIFQYYREEENGRGNFPPRFSGLQFPNYSSELNVNALELDDSALYLCASSGRGNYGYTFGSGTRLTVV.

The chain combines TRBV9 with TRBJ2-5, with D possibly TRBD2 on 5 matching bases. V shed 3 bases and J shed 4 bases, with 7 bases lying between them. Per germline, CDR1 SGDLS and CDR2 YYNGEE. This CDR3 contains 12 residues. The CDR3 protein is CASSGRTETQYF. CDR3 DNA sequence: TGTGCCAGCAGCGGGAGGACAGAGACCCAGTACTTC.

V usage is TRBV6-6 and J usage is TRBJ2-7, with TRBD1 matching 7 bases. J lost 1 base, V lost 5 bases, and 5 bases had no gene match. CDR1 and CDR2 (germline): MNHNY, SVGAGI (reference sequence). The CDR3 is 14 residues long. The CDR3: CASSNRGRSYEQYF. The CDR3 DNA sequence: TGTGCCAGCAGTAACAGGGGTAGGTCCTACGAGCAGTACTTC.

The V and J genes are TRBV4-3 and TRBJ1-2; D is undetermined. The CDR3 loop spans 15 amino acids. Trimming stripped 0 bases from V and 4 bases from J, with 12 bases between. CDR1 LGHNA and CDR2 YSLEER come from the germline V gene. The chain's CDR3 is CASSQDLVGSYGYTF. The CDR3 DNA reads TGCGCCAGCAGCCAAGATCTGGTCGGTTCCTATGGCTACACCTTC.

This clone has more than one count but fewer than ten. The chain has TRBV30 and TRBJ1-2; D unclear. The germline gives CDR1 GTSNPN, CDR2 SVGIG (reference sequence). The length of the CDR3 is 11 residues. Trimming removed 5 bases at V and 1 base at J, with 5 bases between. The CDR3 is CAWGGNYGYTF. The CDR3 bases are TGTGCCTGGGGAGGTAACTATGGCTACACCTTC.